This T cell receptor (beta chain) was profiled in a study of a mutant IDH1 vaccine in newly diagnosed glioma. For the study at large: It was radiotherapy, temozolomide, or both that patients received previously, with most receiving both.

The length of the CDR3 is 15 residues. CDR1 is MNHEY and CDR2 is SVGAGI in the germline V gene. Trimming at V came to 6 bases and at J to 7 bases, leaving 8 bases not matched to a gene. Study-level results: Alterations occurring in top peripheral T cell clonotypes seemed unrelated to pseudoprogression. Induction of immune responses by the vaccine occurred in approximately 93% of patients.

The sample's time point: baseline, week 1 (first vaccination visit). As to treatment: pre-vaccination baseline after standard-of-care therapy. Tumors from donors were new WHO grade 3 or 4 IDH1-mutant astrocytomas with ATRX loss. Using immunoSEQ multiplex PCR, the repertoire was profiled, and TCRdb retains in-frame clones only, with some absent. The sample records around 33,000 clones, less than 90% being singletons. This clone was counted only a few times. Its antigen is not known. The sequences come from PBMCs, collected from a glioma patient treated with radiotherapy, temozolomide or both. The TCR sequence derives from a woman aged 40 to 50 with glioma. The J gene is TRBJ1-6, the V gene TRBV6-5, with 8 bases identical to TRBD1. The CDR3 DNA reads TGTGCCAGCAGCTCCGGGACAGGCACCAATTCACCCCTCCACTTT. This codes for CASSSGTGTNSPLHF.